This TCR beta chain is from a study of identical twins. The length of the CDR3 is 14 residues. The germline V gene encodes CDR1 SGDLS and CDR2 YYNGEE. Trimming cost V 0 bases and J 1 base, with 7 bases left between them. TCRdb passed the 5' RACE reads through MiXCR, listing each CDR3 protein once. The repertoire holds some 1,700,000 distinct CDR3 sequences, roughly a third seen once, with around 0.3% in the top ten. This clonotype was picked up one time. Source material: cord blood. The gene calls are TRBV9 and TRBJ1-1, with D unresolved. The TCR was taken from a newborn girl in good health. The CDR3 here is CASSVGPQNTEAFF. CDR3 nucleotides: TGTGCCAGCAGCGTAGGTCCACAGAACACTGAAGCTTTCTTT.